The 2 T cell receptor beta chains given below trace back to one sample, sequenced in a study of cytomegalovirus exposure and HLA in healthy donors. Generated by immunoSEQ multiplex PCR, the TCRdb table keeps only in-frame clones and is missing some. The data contain some 130,000 clones, 85% to 95% of them singletons. The specimen sequenced was PBMCs. These receptors originate from a man between 18 and 29 years old in good health and CMV-seropositive.

As DNA, the CDR3 is TGTGCCAGCAGTTATTCCCGCGGGGGCTACGAGCAGTACTTC. It encodes CASSYSRGGYEQYF. This chain connects TRBV27 to TRBJ2-7, with 7 positions matching TRBD2. The germline gives CDR1 MNHEY, CDR2 SMNVEV (reference sequence). The CDR3 has 14 residues. V was pared by 4 bases and J by 3 bases, with 6 bases of the junction left unmatched.

This chain links TRBV6-5 with TRBJ2-3, with 8 nucleotides matching TRBD2. V was clipped by 6 bases and J by 7 bases; unmatched bases: 6. The CDR3 has 13 residues. The germline V gene encodes CDR1 MNHEY and CDR2 SVGAGI. CDR3 in DNA: TGTGCCAGCAGCCCCGGACTAGCAAATACGCAGTATTTT. Amino acid sequence: CASSPGLANTQYF.